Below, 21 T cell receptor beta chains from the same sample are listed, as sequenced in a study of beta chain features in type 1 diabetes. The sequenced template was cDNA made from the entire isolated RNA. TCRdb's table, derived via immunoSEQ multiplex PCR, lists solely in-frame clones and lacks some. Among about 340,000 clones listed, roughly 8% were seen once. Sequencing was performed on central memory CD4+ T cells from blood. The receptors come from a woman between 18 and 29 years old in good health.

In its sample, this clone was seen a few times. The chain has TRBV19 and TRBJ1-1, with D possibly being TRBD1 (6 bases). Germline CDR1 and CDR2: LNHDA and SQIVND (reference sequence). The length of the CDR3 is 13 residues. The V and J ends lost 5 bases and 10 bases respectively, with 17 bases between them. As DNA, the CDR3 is TGTGCCAGTAGTGCTACAGGGACTCTTAGAGCTTTCTTT. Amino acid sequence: CASSATGTLRAFF.

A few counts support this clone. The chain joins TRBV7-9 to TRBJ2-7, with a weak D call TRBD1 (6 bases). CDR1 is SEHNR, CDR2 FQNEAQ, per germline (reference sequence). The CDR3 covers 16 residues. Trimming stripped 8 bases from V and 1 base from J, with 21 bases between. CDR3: CASRKTDGQLSYEQYF. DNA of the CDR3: TGTGCCAGCCGCAAAACCGACGGACAGTTATCCTACGAGCAGTACTTC.

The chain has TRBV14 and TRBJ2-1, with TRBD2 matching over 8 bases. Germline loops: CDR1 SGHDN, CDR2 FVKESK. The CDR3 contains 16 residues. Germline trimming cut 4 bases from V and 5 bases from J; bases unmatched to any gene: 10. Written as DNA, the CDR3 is TGTGCCAGCAGCCGCCACTTCCCAGCGGGAGACAATGAGCAGTTCTTC. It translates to CASSRHFPAGDNEQFF.

This chain's CDR3 is CASSLDKGLADTQYF. Here the CDR3 DNA reads TGTGCCAGCAGCTTAGATAAGGGGCTAGCAGATACGCAGTATTTT. The V call is TRBV7-2, the J call TRBJ2-3; a possible D gene is TRBD1 (5 bases). Trimming stripped 1 base from V and 4 bases from J, with 12 bases between. Germline CDR1 is SGHTA and CDR2 is FQGNSA. This CDR3 is 15 amino acids long.

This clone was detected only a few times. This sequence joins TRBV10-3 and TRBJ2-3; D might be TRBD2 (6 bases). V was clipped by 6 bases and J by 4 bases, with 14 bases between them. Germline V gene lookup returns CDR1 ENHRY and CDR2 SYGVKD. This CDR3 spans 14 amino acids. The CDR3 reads CAISPGLNSDTQYF. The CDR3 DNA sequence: TGTGCCATCAGCCCGGGACTCAACTCAGATACGCAGTATTTT.

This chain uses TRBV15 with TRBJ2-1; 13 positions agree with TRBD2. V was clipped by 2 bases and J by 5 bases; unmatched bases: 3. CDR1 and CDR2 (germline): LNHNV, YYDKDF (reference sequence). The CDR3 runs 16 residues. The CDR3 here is CATSRPTSGRNNEQFF. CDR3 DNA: TGTGCCACCAGCAGACCGACTAGCGGGAGGAACAATGAGCAGTTCTTC.

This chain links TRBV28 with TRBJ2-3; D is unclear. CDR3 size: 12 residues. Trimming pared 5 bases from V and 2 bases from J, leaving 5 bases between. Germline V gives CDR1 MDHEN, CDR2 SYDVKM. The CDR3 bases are TGTGCCAGCAGTAAATTCACAGATACGCAGTATTTT. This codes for CASSKFTDTQYF. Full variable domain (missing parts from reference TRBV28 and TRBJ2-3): DVKVTQSSRYLVKRTGEKVFLECVQDMDHENMFWYRQDPGLGLRLIYFSYDVKMKEKGDIPEGYSVSREKKERFSLILESASTNQTSMYLCASSKFTDTQYFGPGTRLTVL.

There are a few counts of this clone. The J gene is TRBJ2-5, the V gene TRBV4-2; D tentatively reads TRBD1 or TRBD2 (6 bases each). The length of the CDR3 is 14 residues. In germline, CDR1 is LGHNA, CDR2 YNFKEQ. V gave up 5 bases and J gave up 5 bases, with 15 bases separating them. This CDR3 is CASSLQGGVETQYF. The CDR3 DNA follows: TGTGCCAGCAGCTTACAGGGAGGAGTGGAGACCCAGTACTTC.

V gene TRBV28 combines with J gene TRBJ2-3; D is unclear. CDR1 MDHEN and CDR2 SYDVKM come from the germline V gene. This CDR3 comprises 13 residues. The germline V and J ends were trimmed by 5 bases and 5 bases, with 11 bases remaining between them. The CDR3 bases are TGTGCCAGCAGTCAGTTGGTTGTAGATACGCAGTATTTT. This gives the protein CASSQLVVDTQYF. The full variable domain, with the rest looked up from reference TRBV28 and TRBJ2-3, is DVKVTQSSRYLVKRTGEKVFLECVQDMDHENMFWYRQDPGLGLRLIYFSYDVKMKEKGDIPEGYSVSREKKERFSLILESASTNQTSMYLCASSQLVVDTQYFGPGTRLTVL.

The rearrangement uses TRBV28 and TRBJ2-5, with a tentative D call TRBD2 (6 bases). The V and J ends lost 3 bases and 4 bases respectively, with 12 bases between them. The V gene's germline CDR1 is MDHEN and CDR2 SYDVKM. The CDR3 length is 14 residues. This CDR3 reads CASSFWGVVETQYF. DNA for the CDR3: TGTGCCAGCAGTTTCTGGGGGGTGGTAGAGACCCAGTACTTC. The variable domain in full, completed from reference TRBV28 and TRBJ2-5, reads DVKVTQSSRYLVKRTGEKVFLECVQDMDHENMFWYRQDPGLGLRLIYFSYDVKMKEKGDIPEGYSVSREKKERFSLILESASTNQTSMYLCASSFWGVVETQYFGPGTRLLVL.

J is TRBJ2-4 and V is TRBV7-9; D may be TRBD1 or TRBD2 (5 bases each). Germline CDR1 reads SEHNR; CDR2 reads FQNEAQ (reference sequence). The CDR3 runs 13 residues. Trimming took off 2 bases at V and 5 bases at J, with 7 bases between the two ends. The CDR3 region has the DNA TGTGCCAGCAGCTTACGAGGGGAAAACATTCAGTACTTC. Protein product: CASSLRGENIQYF.

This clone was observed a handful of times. The CDR3 sequence: CASSYLLDTQYF. CDR3 DNA: TGTGCCAGCAGCTATCTCTTAGATACGCAGTATTTT. The genes are TRBV7-9 and TRBJ2-3, with unresolved D. This CDR3 region has 12 residues. CDR1 and CDR2 (germline): SEHNR, FQNEAQ (reference sequence). Trimming shortened V by 4 bases and J by 5 bases, and 7 bases separated the two germline ends.

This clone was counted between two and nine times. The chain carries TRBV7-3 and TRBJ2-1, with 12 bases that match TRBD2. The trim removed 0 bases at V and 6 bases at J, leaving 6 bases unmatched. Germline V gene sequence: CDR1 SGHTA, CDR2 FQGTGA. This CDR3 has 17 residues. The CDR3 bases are TGTGCCAGCAGCTTAACGGCTAGCGGGAGGGCCGCCAATGAGCAGTTCTTC. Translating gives CASSLTASGRAANEQFF. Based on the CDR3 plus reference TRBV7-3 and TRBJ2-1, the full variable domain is GAGVSQTPSNKVTEKGKYVELRCDPISGHTALYWYRQSLGQGPEFLIYFQGTGAADDSGLPNDRFFAVRPEGSVSTLKIQRTERGDSAVYLCASSLTASGRAANEQFFGPGTRLTVL.

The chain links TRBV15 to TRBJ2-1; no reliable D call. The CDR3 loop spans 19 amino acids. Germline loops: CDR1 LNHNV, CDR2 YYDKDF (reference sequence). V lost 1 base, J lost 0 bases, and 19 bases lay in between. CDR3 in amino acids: CATSRVHGTTASSYNEQFF. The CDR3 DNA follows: TGTGCCACCAGCAGAGTACATGGTACGACCGCGAGCTCCTACAATGAGCAGTTCTTC.

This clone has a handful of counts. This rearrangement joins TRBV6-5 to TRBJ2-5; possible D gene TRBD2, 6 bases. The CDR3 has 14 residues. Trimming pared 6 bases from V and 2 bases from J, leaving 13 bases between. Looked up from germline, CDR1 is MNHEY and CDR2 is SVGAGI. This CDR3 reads CASSLGGVQETQYF. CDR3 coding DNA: TGTGCCAGCAGCCTGGGCGGGGTACAAGAGACCCAGTACTTC.

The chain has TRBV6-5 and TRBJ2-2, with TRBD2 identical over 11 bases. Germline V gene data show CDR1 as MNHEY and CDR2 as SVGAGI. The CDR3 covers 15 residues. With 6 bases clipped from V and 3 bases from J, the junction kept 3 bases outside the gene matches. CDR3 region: CASRASGRYTGELFF. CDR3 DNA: TGTGCCAGCAGAGCTAGCGGGAGGTACACCGGGGAGCTGTTTTTT.

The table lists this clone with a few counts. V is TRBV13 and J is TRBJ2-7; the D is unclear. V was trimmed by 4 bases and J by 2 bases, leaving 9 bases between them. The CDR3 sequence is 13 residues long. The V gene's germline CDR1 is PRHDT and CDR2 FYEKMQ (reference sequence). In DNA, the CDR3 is TGTGCCAGCAGCTCTCCGGTCGCCTACGAGCAGTACTTC. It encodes CASSSPVAYEQYF.

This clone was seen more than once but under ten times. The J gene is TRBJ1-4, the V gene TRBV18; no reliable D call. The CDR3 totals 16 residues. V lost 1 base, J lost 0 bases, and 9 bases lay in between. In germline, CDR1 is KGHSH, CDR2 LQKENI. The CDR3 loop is CASSPRGPSTNEKLFF. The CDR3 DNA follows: TGTGCCAGCTCACCACGAGGACCATCAACTAATGAAAAACTGTTTTTT.

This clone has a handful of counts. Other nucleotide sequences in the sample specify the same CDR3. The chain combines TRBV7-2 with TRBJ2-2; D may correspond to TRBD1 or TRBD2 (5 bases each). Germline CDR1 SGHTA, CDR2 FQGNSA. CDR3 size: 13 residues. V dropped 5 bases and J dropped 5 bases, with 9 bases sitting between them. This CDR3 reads CASSLRGTGELFF. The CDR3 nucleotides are TGTGCCAGCAGCCTGAGGGGAACCGGGGAGCTGTTTTTT.

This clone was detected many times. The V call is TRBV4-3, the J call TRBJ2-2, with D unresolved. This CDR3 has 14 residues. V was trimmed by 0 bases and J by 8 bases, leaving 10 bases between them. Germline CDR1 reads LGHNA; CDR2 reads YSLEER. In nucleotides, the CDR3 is TGCGCCAGCAGCCAAGATATGAGTTGGGGGGAGCTGTTTTTT. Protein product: CASSQDMSWGELFF.

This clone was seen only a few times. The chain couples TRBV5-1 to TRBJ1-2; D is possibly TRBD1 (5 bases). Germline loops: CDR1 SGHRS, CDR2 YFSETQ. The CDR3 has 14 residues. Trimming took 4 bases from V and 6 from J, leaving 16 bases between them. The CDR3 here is CASSRYSGVDGYTF. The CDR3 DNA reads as TGCGCCAGCAGCCGTTACTCGGGGGTGGATGGCTACACCTTC.